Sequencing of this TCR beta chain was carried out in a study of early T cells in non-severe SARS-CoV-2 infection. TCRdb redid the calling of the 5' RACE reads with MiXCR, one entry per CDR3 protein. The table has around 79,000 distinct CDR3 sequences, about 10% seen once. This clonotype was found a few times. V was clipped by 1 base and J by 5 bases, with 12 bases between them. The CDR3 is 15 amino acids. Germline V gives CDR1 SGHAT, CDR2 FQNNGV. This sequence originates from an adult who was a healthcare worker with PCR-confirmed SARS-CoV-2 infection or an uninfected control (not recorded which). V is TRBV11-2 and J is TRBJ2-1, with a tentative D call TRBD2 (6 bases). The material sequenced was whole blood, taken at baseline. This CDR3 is CASSLGGAGNNEQFF. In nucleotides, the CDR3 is TGTGCCAGCAGCTTAGGCGGGGCCGGTAACAATGAGCAGTTCTTC.